This T cell receptor (beta chain) appears in the sequencing data of a study of blood T cell repertoires in COVID-19. V was shortened by 5 bases and J by 6 bases, with 19 bases between the two germline ends. The germline gives CDR1 LNHDA, CDR2 SQIVND (reference sequence). This CDR3 has 15 amino acids. The assay was immunoSEQ multiplex PCR, and TCRdb's table has in-frame clones only and misses some. The sample contains over 85,000 clones, around nine tenths of which appear only once. The chain joins TRBV19 to TRBJ1-1, with D possibly TRBD1 on 6 matching bases. Sequenced sample: peripheral blood. The clonotype originates from a man in his forties or fifties with acute or convalescent COVID-19. The CDR3 nucleotides are TGTGCCAGTAGTCCCCGGGGAGGGGGTATCGCTGAAGCTTTCTTT. Translated, it gives CASSPRGGGIAEAFF. Together with reference TRBV19 and TRBJ1-1, the CDR3 gives the full variable domain: DGGITQSPKYLFRKEGQNVTLSCEQNLNHDAMYWYRQDPGQGLRLIYYSQIVNDFQKGDIAEGYSVSREKKESFPLTVTSAQKNPTAFYLCASSPRGGGIAEAFFGQGTRLTVV.